The source of this TCR beta chain is a study of T cells in Graves' hyperthyroidism and ophthalmopathy. Regarding the study as a whole: Blood shared most expanded thyroid clonotypes above 0.001.

Amplified TCR beta CDR3 regions came from RNA transcripts. The primer set for the first-round RT-PCR of the TCR CDR3 was HTBI. MiXCR, applied by TCRdb to the multiplex PCR reads, yields one record per CDR3 protein. The sample lists approximately 560,000 distinct CDR3 sequences, around 42% occurring once. Trimming removed 2 bases at V and 0 bases at J, with 4 bases between. The germline CDR1 and CDR2 sequences are KGHDR and SFDVKD. There are 14 residues in the CDR3. Newly diagnosed hyperthyroidism patients aged 18 to 65 years had disease lasting under 2 months. Exclusion of patients followed from uncontrolled infection, other autoimmune disease, pregnancy or lactation. This clonotype was detected ten times or more. Its antigen is currently unknown.

The receptor's source is a woman aged 18 to 35 with Graves' hyperthyroidism. The sequencing sample was made of peripheral blood or thyroid tissue (not recorded which). The gene calls are TRBV24-1 and TRBJ1-5; no firm D call. The CDR3 DNA follows: TGTGCCACCAGTGATTATCGTAGCAATCAGCCCCAGCATTTT. As protein: CATSDYRSNQPQHF.